These 6 T cell receptor beta chains came from one sample sequenced in a study of cytomegalovirus exposure and HLA in healthy donors. With 60 Vbeta and 13 Jbeta primers, the PCR was carried out. The method was immunoSEQ multiplex PCR; TCRdb's version includes in-frame clones alone and lacks a portion of them. Among roughly 150,000 clones listed, about 74% were seen once. The source material was PBMCs. Receptors originate from a male donor in good health and CMV-seronegative.

This chain links TRBV27 with TRBJ2-7; D may be TRBD2 (5 bases). Trimming took off 0 bases at V and 2 bases at J, with 8 bases between the two ends. This CDR3 has 14 residues. Looked up from germline, CDR1 is MNHEY and CDR2 is SMNVEV (reference sequence). CDR3 in amino acids: CASSLSAGAYEQYF. CDR3 nucleotides: TGTGCCAGCAGTTTATCGGCGGGCGCCTACGAGCAGTACTTC.

V gene TRBV28 combines with J gene TRBJ2-5; D is possibly TRBD2 (6 bases). The V end lost 3 bases, the J end lost 1 base, and 12 bases lay between the germline ends. CDR1 is MDHEN, CDR2 SYDVKM, per germline. The CDR3 has 15 amino acids. CDR3 sequence: CASSFHDGGQETQYF. In nucleotides, the CDR3 is TGTGCCAGCAGTTTTCATGACGGGGGCCAAGAGACCCAGTACTTC.

The V call is TRBV7-9, the J call TRBJ2-1; D is possibly TRBD2 (5 bases). CDR3 size: 15 residues. Trimming took off 5 bases at V and 10 bases at J, with 21 bases between the two ends. From germline, CDR1 is SEHNR and CDR2 FQNEAQ (reference sequence). The CDR3 DNA sequence: TGTGCCAGCAGCCCGCCGGAGGATCCCGAGTCGGAGCAGTTCTTC. Translating it yields CASSPPEDPESEQFF.

This sequence joins TRBV6-5 and TRBJ2-7, with TRBD2 matching 10 bases. Germline V gene data show CDR1 as MNHEY and CDR2 as SVGAGI. The CDR3 sequence is 15 residues long. The J segment lost 1 base and the V segment lost 6 bases, leaving 6 bases of the junction unmatched. The CDR3 DNA sequence: TGTGCCAGCAGCCGCCTAGCGGGAGAGTCCTACGAGCAGTACTTC. It is translated as CASSRLAGESYEQYF.

Here the CDR3 reads CASSKTGNGEQYF. DNA of the CDR3: TGTGCCAGCAGCAAGACAGGGAACGGCGAGCAGTACTTC. The gene calls are TRBV7-2 and TRBJ2-7, with 7 positions matching TRBD1. The CDR3 runs 13 residues. Germline V CDR1 and CDR2: SGHTA, FQGNSA. V trimming: 5 bases; J trimming: 6 bases; junction bases outside the gene matches: 7.

The rearrangement uses TRBV9 and TRBJ1-4; D perhaps matches TRBD1 (6 bases). CDR1 and CDR2 from the germline V gene are SGDLS and YYNGEE. CDR3 length equals 15 residues. The V end was cut by 0 bases, the J end by 8 bases, with 14 bases between. CDR3 coding DNA: TGTGCCAGCAGCGTAGGGGTAGGGGGATACGAAAAACTGTTTTTT. Protein: CASSVGVGGYEKLFF.